The next 22 T cell receptor beta chains were all read from a single sample in a study of response to subunit inactivated influenza vaccine. TCRdb itself ran the RT-PCR reads through MiXCR, one entry per CDR3 protein. The sample records hundreds of thousands of distinct CDR3 sequences, around 11% being singletons. The same sample was also used in a study of T cells expressing NK-cell markers. This second study says: Making the TCR beta cDNA relied on 5'RACE template switching with UMIs.

This sample comprised PBMCs from blood, obtained on the day of vaccination. These receptors were taken from a man aged 45 to 65 who received an inactivated influenza vaccine.

The chain employs TRBV10-3 and TRBJ2-2; 7 bases map to TRBD1. The V gene's germline CDR1 is ENHRY and CDR2 SYGVKD. The CDR3 runs 14 residues. V lost 3 bases to trimming and J lost 6 bases; unmatched junction nucleotides: 4. The CDR3 sequence: CAISDGQVPGELFF. CDR3 DNA sequence: TGTGCCATCAGTGATGGACAGGTGCCCGGGGAGCTGTTTTTT.

This clonotype was picked up one time. CDR3 in amino acids: CASSTRVPSNDEQFF. The CDR3 DNA sequence: TGTGCCAGCAGTACTCGTGTCCCCAGCAATGATGAGCAGTTCTTC. The chain uses TRBV12-3 or TRBV12-4 and TRBJ2-1; D not resolved. Trimming removed 5 bases from V and 8 bases from J, with 19 bases in between. This CDR3 has 15 amino acids.

The chain employs TRBV10-3 and TRBJ2-3; D uncertain. Per germline, CDR1 ENHRY and CDR2 SYGVKD. The germline V and J ends were trimmed by 0 bases and 2 bases, with 9 bases remaining between them. The CDR3 consists of 15 residues. CDR3: CAISESSRSTDTQYF. In DNA, the CDR3 is TGTGCCATCAGTGAGTCTTCCAGGTCCACAGATACGCAGTATTTT.

This clonotype has only one observation. The chain carries TRBV15 and TRBJ2-1, with 9 bases aligning to TRBD1. CDR1 is LNHNV, CDR2 YYDKDF, per germline (reference sequence). V was clipped by 5 bases and J by 8 bases; unmatched bases: 10. The CDR3 consists of 15 residues. The CDR3 DNA reads TGTGCCACCAGCGGGTACAGGGGGCGCGGGGATGAGCAGTTCTTC. Translating it yields CATSGYRGRGDEQFF.

This clonotype was seen more than once but under ten times. The chain has TRBV20-1 and TRBJ2-3, with 8 bases fitting TRBD2. The CDR3 extends over 14 amino acids. Germline CDR1 is DFQATT and CDR2 is SNEGSKA (reference sequence). With V trimmed by 3 bases and J by 1 base, 3 bases remained unmatched. The CDR3 DNA reads as TGCAGTGCTAGCCGGGAGGGCGGCACAGATACGCAGTATTTT. Its protein product is CSASREGGTDTQYF.

The chain uses TRBV7-8 and TRBJ1-2, with 11 bases aligning to TRBD1. The V gene's germline CDR1 is SGHVS and CDR2 FQNEAQ. V dropped 6 bases and J dropped 6; count of bases not matched to a gene: 9. This CDR3 has 15 amino acids. The CDR3, as DNA: TGTGCCAGCAGTTTAATGGGACAGGGGGTGAATGGCTACACCTTC. As protein: CASSLMGQGVNGYTF.

CDR3 in DNA: TGTGCCAGCAGTTACGCGGACGGGGTTCAAGAGACCCAGTACTTC. It specifies CASSYADGVQETQYF. The chain carries TRBV6-5 and TRBJ2-5, with TRBD2 as a possible D gene (5 bases). Germline-derived CDR1 and CDR2 are MNHEY and SVGAGI. The length of the CDR3 is 15 residues. Trimming left V 2 bases short and J 2 bases short, with 12 bases between.

This clonotype was seen ten or more times. This chain links TRBV12-3 or TRBV12-4 with TRBJ2-3; D gene uncertain. CDR3 length: 15 amino acids. Between the trimmed V and J ends, which lost 7 bases and 3 bases, there was a span of 17 bases. The CDR3 coding sequence is TGTGCCAGCACCCCGGGTCTTTGGGGTACAGATACGCAGTATTTT. As protein: CASTPGLWGTDTQYF.

Many counts were recorded for this clonotype. The rearrangement uses TRBV10-3 and TRBJ2-1; possible D gene TRBD2, 5 bases. This CDR3 has 17 amino acids. V lost 5 bases, J lost 1 base, and 18 bases lay in between. CDR1 is ENHRY and CDR2 is SYGVKD in the germline V gene. The CDR3 protein is CAISPNWRQTSYNEQFF. The CDR3 region has the DNA TGTGCCATCAGTCCCAATTGGAGGCAGACTTCCTACAATGAGCAGTTCTTC.

The chain has TRBV7-2 and TRBJ1-3, with 7 bases identical to TRBD1. CDR1 and CDR2 from the germline V gene are SGHTA and FQGNSA. With V trimmed by 1 base and J by 2 bases, 5 bases remained unmatched. This CDR3 contains 16 residues. The CDR3 region has the DNA TGTGCCAGCAGCTTAGAGGGGACAGTACCTGGAAACACCATATATTTT. Translation: CASSLEGTVPGNTIYF.

The rearrangement joins TRBV24-1 to TRBJ2-2, with 7 bases matching TRBD1. Germline CDR1 and CDR2: KGHDR and SFDVKD. This CDR3 has 14 residues. V lost 3 bases and J lost 13; bases outside the gene matches: 10. CDR3 sequence: CATSDTDRQGWLFF. The CDR3, as DNA: TGTGCCACCAGTGATACCGATCGACAGGGATGGCTGTTTTTT.

There are many counts of this clonotype. The rearrangement uses TRBV7-2 and TRBJ2-7; no clear D gene. Germline V gives CDR1 SGHTA, CDR2 FQGNSA. CDR3 length: 14 amino acids. Trimming pared 4 bases from V and 1 base from J, leaving 11 bases between. The CDR3 DNA sequence: TGTGCCAGCAGCTCAACGACACTTTCCTACGAGCAGTACTTC. Its translation: CASSSTTLSYEQYF.

This clonotype is a singleton in its sample. A junction end diverges from the germline sequence, so it may reflect a read error. The V gene is TRBV10-3, the J gene TRBJ2-1; 7 bases align to TRBD2. Germline CDR1 reads ENHRY; CDR2 reads SYGVKD. The CDR3 has 12 residues. The CDR3 DNA follows: TGTGCCATCAGTAAACCGACTAGCTCCCAGCTCTTC. Translating gives CAISKPTSSQLF.

This clonotype has more than one count but fewer than ten. This chain joins TRBV12-3 or TRBV12-4 and TRBJ2-1; D gene ambiguous. V was trimmed by 1 base and J by 8 bases, leaving 9 bases between them. The CDR3 covers 13 residues. In nucleotides, the CDR3 is TGTGCCAGCAGTTTAGTATCTAACCATGAGCAGTTCTTC. Its translation is CASSLVSNHEQFF.

The V call is TRBV7-9, the J call TRBJ2-1, with 14 nucleotides matching TRBD2. CDR3 length equals 16 residues. V was clipped by 5 bases and J by 8 bases; unmatched bases: 8. From germline, CDR1 is SEHNR and CDR2 FQNEAQ (reference sequence). The DNA of the CDR3 is TGTGCCAGCAGCGCCGGGACTAGCGGGGGCCGGGATGAGCAGTTCTTC. Translating it yields CASSAGTSGGRDEQFF.

V is TRBV24-1 and J is TRBJ1-5; perhaps TRBD1 as D (6 bases). The V gene lost 4 bases and the J gene lost 12 bases, with 15 bases spanning the gap. Germline V gene sequence: CDR1 KGHDR, CDR2 SFDVKD. This CDR3 contains 13 residues. The CDR3 loop is CATSDALQGHQHF. CDR3 bases: TGTGCCACCAGTGACGCCCTACAGGGACACCAGCATTTT.

This clonotype was seen a handful of times. V is TRBV20-1 and J is TRBJ2-3; D remains unclear. CDR1 is DFQATT and CDR2 is SNEGSKA in the germline V gene (reference sequence). V shed 5 bases and J shed 3 bases, with 9 bases lying between them. The CDR3 is made up of 12 amino acids. The chain's CDR3 is CSAWRFTDTQYF. The CDR3 nucleotides read TGCAGTGCTTGGCGGTTTACAGATACGCAGTATTTT.

The chain uses TRBV7-9 and TRBJ2-5; a possible D gene is TRBD2 (5 bases). The CDR3 has 14 residues. CDR1 and CDR2 from the germline V gene are SEHNR and FQNEAQ (reference sequence). The V end lost 1 base, the J end lost 4 bases, and 10 bases lay between the germline ends. The CDR3 sequence: CASSLDHRGETQYF. The CDR3 bases are TGTGCCAGCAGCTTAGATCACCGGGGAGAGACCCAGTACTTC.

The chain recombines TRBV20-1 with TRBJ2-7, with D perhaps matching TRBD1 (6 bases). V was shortened by 6 bases and J by 4 bases, with 16 bases between the two germline ends. Germline CDR1 reads DFQATT; CDR2 reads SNEGSKA (reference sequence). The CDR3 runs 13 residues. For the CDR3, the DNA is TGCAGTGCCATAGGACAGAACCTTTACGAGCAGTACTTC. Residues: CSAIGQNLYEQYF.

The sample holds a few counts of this clonotype. The chain combines TRBV10-3 with TRBJ2-7; D is perhaps TRBD1 (6 bases). The V end was cut by 10 bases, the J end by 0 bases, with 10 bases between. Looked up from germline, CDR1 is ENHRY and CDR2 is SYGVKD. The CDR3 is made up of 12 amino acids. The CDR3 DNA reads TGTGCCACGACAGGTAACTCCTACGAGCAGTACTTC. This encodes CATTGNSYEQYF.

The CDR3 protein is CASSYSTSGDFYEQYF. The CDR3 DNA reads as TGTGCCAGCAGTTACTCTACCAGCGGCGACTTCTACGAGCAGTACTTC. V usage is TRBV6-2 or TRBV6-3 and J usage is TRBJ2-7; TRBD2 is a possible D gene (5 bases). V was pared by 0 bases and J by 3 bases, with 15 bases between. The germline V gene encodes CDR1 MNHEY and CDR2 SVGEGT. This CDR3 is 16 amino acids long.

The rearrangement links TRBV18 to TRBJ2-1; TRBD2 matches 10 bases. V gave up 4 bases and J gave up 3 bases; unmatched junction bases: 3. This CDR3 is 15 amino acids long. Per germline, CDR1 KGHSH and CDR2 LQKENI. The CDR3 is CASSQLAGSYNEQFF. The CDR3 DNA sequence: TGTGCCAGCTCACAACTAGCGGGGAGCTACAATGAGCAGTTCTTC.